Included here is one T cell receptor (beta chain) sequence, with context. The antigen it recognizes is unknown. The entry originates in a study of cytomegalovirus exposure and HLA in healthy donors (dated by TCRdb to the late 2010s). The study in broad terms: An earlier analysis of several hundred of the donors reported about 280 Gb of sequence data and 100 million to 120 million unique TCR beta sequences obtained from 180 million or so T cells. To decide whether each TCR beta V gene segment behaved as functional or pseudogenic, an earlier analysis of fewer than 750 of the donors relied on high-throughput TCR beta sequencing. An early release that covered several hundred HLA-typed donors contained approximately 300 gigabases of sequencing data and tens of millions of unique TCR sequences. In a later genetic analysis, genome-wide SNP genotypes for about 55% of the 666 donors were used, and that subset was treated as a discovery cohort. Both class I and class II loci were covered by HLA typing, at four-digit resolution. Among about 410 genotyped donors of the cohort, an average of around 240,000 unique TCR beta nucleotide sequences was sequenced per donor, of which 15% to 20% were non-productive. Donor age, sex, ethnicity and CMV serostatus were collected together with the repertoire data. All discovery cohort repertoires had been generated using a single sequencing platform. Roughly five DR-DQ haplotypes were handled as single units for association and clustering because linkage in the cohort was strong. To predict cytomegalovirus infection status, the study brought together high-throughput TCR immunosequencing, statistical association of individual TCRs with disease status, and machine learning. Typing coverage varied by locus: roughly 629-640 donors for A, B, C, DRB1 and DQB1; approximately 520 for DQA1; over 600 for DPA1; around 450 for DPB1. The study profiled the T cell repertoires of hundreds of subjects by immunosequencing and related them to cytomegalovirus serostatus. Besides the first cohort of roughly 640 subjects, a separate validation cohort made up of 120 different subjects was used. The genetic ancestry cluster associated with self-reported Caucasian donors included approximately 85% of the approximately 410 genotyped donors. The study aimed to test whether cataloging public T cell receptors could reveal signatures of past pathogen exposure. The later analysis used no new phenotypic data to find candidate immune exposures, relying instead on TCR beta sequences and their occurrence across donors. A later analysis re-examined previously published TCR beta repertoires from just over 650 donors and added high-resolution HLA genotyping to investigate patterns of TCR occurrence.

Library preparation employed the immunoSEQ multiplex PCR assay. For the multiplex PCR, a mixture combining 60 forward primers for TCR Vbeta segments and 13 reverse primers for TCR Jbeta segments was used. The CDR3 region of rearranged TCR beta genes was amplified from genomic DNA with a multiplex PCR assay. The amplified TCR beta libraries were sequenced on the Illumina HiSeq System as 87-base-pair reads. Regarding the original processing steps: A later analysis counted 65 million to 90 million unique TCR beta chains across the 500 to 850 repertoires, and 9 million to 14 million of these chains were shared by at least two donors. To remove PCR and sequencing errors, raw reads were error-corrected and collapsed into unique sequences using a nearest-neighbor algorithm that merged closely related sequences. V, D and J gene segments were assigned by aligning CDR3 sequences to IMGT reference sequences. Each retained sequence needed at least a six-nucleotide match to both a V gene segment and a J gene segment. A rearrangement counted as productive if the CDR3 had no stop codons and remained in frame with V and J, and every other rearrangement counted as non-productive. CDR3 was defined according to IMGT convention as the region running from the second conserved V-encoded cysteine to the conserved J-encoded phenylalanine. In an earlier analysis of more than 550 of the donors, sequences lacking an unambiguous match to a single V gene segment were excluded. An earlier analysis of under 750 of the donors called V segments functional above 56.7% productive rearrangements and segregating when the between-donor standard deviation exceeded 5%. A statistical classification framework was developed to diagnose cytomegalovirus status using the catalog of TCR beta chain sequences. In a later analysis, TCR nucleotide sequences were compared against IMGT/GENE-DB human TR gene sequences so that V and J genes could be assigned. The TCRdist pipeline was used in a later analysis to assign CDR3 sequences and most-parsimonious VDJ recombination scenarios. In a later analysis, every TCR beta chain was defined by the combination of its CDR3 amino acid sequence and its V-gene family, and reads without a unique V-gene family were dropped. In a later analysis, around 650 highly shared, low-generation-probability nucleotide sequences were removed to address suspected cross-contamination and a sequencing artifact. A later analysis calculated a clonal expansion index for each public chain from normalized within-repertoire ranks of inferred template counts. In a later analysis, generation probabilities were computed using a VDJ recombination model fitted to out-of-frame rearrangements, and the results were checked against IGoR. In a later analysis, hypergeometric tests were used to score TCR-TCR, TCR-HLA and TCR-CMV co-occurrence, with a repertoire-size bias correction applied to TCR pairs. In a later analysis, false discovery rates were estimated by permuting HLA or CMV assignments 20 times. In a later analysis, co-occurring TCRs were grouped using DBSCAN, with TCRdist sequence similarity added in when clustering inside HLA-allele-positive subsets. Co-occurrence clustering excluded repertoires with fewer than 30,000 or more than 120,000 public chains, plus five with anomalous nucleotide sharing. TCRdb obtained this table from immuneACCESS and retained in-frame rearrangements with V and J assigned. These tables miss some clones; where compared with another copy, unresolved V genes account for less than half of the shortfall, and the remainder is unexplained. That table gives V, J and clone size, and the DNA gave D and trimming. The record for this sample contains more than 90,000 clones. The ten most abundant clones make up approximately 6.8% of the sample.

Findings and caveats that apply to the study as a whole: In vitro tests confirmed that three of the cytomegalovirus-associated TCR beta chains recognize cytomegalovirus antigens. Presence/absence analyses assumed roughly uniform sequencing depth across donors, an assumption that may not hold. Because the 87-base-pair reads could not distinguish some IMGT-functional V segments, including TRBV6-2 and TRBV6-3, those segments were excluded. A further reported finding was that TCR beta sequences accurately predicted the HLA-A and HLA-B alleles for most subjects in the first cohort. Most TCR sequences were observed very rarely across donors, whereas some public TCRs were present in many individuals. HLA typing was unavailable for some donors at each locus, so association tests used only the typed subset. A cluster of highly shared sequence variants was judged likely to be a technical artifact of the sequencing pipeline. The classifier was reported to diagnose cytomegalovirus status with high specificity and sensitivity in both the original cohort and the validation cohort. Specific HLA alleles were associated with over 15,000 TCR beta sequences at a false discovery rate of 0.05 in a later analysis. Assigning TCR associations to individual alleles was difficult when HLA alleles, especially DR and DQ, strongly co-occurred. The authors suggested that the approach could potentially be generalized to other disease states and immunological phenotypes. A later genetic analysis reported fewer N-insertions in productive TCRs among donors in an Asian-associated ancestry cluster than the roughly 640-donor mean. According to a later analysis, most CMV-associated TCR beta chains appeared to be HLA-restricted, and the HLA associations seemed to be driven largely by CMV exposure. In a later analysis, the rate of TCR association differed among HLA loci, with DRB1 alleles having the most associated TCRs and HLA-C alleles having the fewest. In an earlier analysis of 500 to 650 of the donors, most TCR beta V segments appeared in productive rearrangements about 87% or about 30% of the time, broadly matching IMGT annotations. Immune exposure information for the cohort was limited to CMV serostatus. About 17 rarely observed V segments, including chromosome 9 orphons, were excluded from the earlier analysis of some 590 of the donors because counts were too low. Correlated functional status among segregating V segments might reflect linkage disequilibrium, but an unknown experimental factor could not be ruled out. In a later analysis, HLA-associated TCR beta chains showed more clonal expansion and lower generation probabilities than non-associated chains that were equally common. In this cohort, only TCR beta chains were sequenced, and detectable features were limited by the absence of alpha or paired-chain data. V-gene and J-gene trimming of TCR beta chains was associated with a missense DCLRE1C variant in a later genetic analysis, and the association was replicated in an independent cohort. A later analysis reported that several top co-occurrence clusters appeared linked to parvovirus B19, influenza, CMV and Epstein-Barr virus. The study gave a list of 150 to 200 TCR beta chains associated with cytomegalovirus.

The CDR3 runs 13 amino acids, cysteine and phenylalanine included. Kept here is only the CDR3 DNA, which spans 39 bases and is read in frame from base 1. The V end loses 4 bases and the J end loses 8 bases, and a stretch of 14 bases separates them. The germline V gene (reference sequence) yields LNHDA for CDR1 and SQIVND for CDR2. In total, over 600 healthy bone marrow donors made up the cohort. At the time of sampling, all cohort members were nominally healthy, though unrecorded immune exposures were likely present. The donor tested CMV seropositive and was one of the 289 seropositive cohort members. Every donor gave a peripheral blood sample, and the peripheral blood mononuclear cells from that sample were used for TCR beta sequencing. The Qiagen DNeasy Blood Extraction Kit was used to extract genomic DNA from the blood cell samples.

The chain employs TRBV19 and TRBJ1-1; D gene: possibly TRBD1, on 6 matching bases. The sample consisted of PBMCs. The receptor was derived from a man aged 35 to 55 in good health and CMV-seropositive. The CDR3 protein sequence reads: CASSKGQPGEAFF. Read as DNA, the sequence is TGTGCCAGTAGTAAAGGACAGCCGGGGGAAGCTTTCTTT.